This T cell receptor (beta chain) was sequenced during a study of cytomegalovirus exposure and HLA in healthy donors. Overall study context: In terms of ancestry, the Caucasian-associated cluster contained about 80% of the 398 genotyped donors.

Germline V gene lookup returns CDR1 SGDLS and CDR2 YYNGEE. CDR3 length: 13 residues. The V segment lost 5 bases and the J segment 10 bases; nucleotides outside the gene matches: 9. Primers: 60 Vbeta forward and 13 Jbeta reverse. Profiled with immunoSEQ multiplex PCR; TCRdb holds only in-frame clones, not every one. This table has approximately 200,000 clones, 75% to 85% appearing once. This receptor was obtained from a girl aged 5-17 years in good health and CMV-seropositive. The sample was PBMCs. The chain has TRBV9 and TRBJ2-1; 7 bases line up with TRBD2. CDR3 amino acids: CASRGGDFREQFF. The CDR3 coding sequence is TGTGCCAGCAGGGGGGGGGATTTTAGGGAGCAGTTCTTC.